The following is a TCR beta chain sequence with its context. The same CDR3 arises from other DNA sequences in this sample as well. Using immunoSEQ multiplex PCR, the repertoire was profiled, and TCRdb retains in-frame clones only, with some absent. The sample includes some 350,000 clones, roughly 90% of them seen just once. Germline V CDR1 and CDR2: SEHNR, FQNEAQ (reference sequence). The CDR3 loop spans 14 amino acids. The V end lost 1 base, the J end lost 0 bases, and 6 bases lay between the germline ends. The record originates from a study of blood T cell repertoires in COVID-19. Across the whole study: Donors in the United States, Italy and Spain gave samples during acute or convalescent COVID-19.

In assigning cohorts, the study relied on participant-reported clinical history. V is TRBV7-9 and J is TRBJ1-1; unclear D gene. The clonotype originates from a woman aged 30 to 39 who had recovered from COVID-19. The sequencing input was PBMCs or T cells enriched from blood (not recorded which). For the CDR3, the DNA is TGTGCCAGCAGCTTAGGGGCCATGAACACTGAAGCTTTCTTT. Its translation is CASSLGAMNTEAFF.